This TCR beta chain derives from a study of blood T cell dynamics during melanoma immunotherapy. Using immunoSEQ multiplex PCR, the repertoire was profiled, and TCRdb retains in-frame clones only, with some absent. The sample consists of about 8,500 clones, over 65% of them appearing once. The time point denotes: pre-treatment baseline. From germline, CDR1 is SGHRS and CDR2 YFSETQ. With 4 bases clipped from V and 4 bases from J, the junction kept 10 bases outside the gene matches. The CDR3 length is 15 residues. J is TRBJ1-1 and V is TRBV5-1; 7 bases fit TRBD1. The source of this sequence is a human donor with melanoma. Sample: blood, taken from a patient treated with checkpoint blockade. CDR3 region: CASSPGGGVVTEAFF. The CDR3 DNA follows: TGCGCCAGCAGCCCAGGGGGGGGAGTAGTCACTGAAGCTTTCTTT. The entire variable domain, with the rest obtained from reference TRBV5-1 and TRBJ1-1, is as follows: KAGVTQTPRYLIKTRGQQVTLSCSPISGHRSVSWYQQTPGQGLQFLFEYFSETQRNKGNFPGRFSGRQFSNSRSEMNVSTLELGDSALYLCASSPGGGVVTEAFFGQGTRLTVV.